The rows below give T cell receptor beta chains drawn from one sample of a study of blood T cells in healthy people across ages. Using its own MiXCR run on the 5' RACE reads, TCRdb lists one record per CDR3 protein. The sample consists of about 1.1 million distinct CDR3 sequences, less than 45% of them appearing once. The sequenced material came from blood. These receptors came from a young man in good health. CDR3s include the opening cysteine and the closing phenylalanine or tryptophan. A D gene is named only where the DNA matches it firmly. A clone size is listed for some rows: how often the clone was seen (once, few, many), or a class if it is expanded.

DNA: TGTGCCAGTTCGACAGGGGCCTATGGCTACACCTTC
CDR3: CASSTGAYGYTF
D: TRBD1
V: TRBV9
size: many
J: TRBJ1-2
length: 12

DNA: TGTGCCAGCGAGGGACATAGTGAGACCCAGTACTTC
CDR3: CASEGHSETQYF
D: .
V: TRBV21-1
size: .
J: TRBJ2-5
length: 12

DNA: TGTGCCAGCAGTTTTGGCAGGGGGCTCTATCAGCCCCAGCATTTT
CDR3: CASSFGRGLYQPQHF
D: TRBD1
V: TRBV12-3/TRBV12-4
size: .
J: TRBJ1-5
length: 15

DNA: TGTGCCATCCTCCTAGGACGTCGCTATGGCTACACCTTC
CDR3: CAILLGRRYGYTF
D: .
V: TRBV7-2
size: many
J: TRBJ1-2
length: 13

DNA: TGTGCCAGCAGCCGTAGCGGGCGCACAGATACGCAGTATTTT
CDR3: CASSRSGRTDTQYF
D: TRBD2
V: TRBV3-1
size: few
J: TRBJ2-3
length: 14

DNA: TGCAGTGCTAGCTCGGGACAGGGCTTCTATGGCTACACCTTC
CDR3: CSASSGQGFYGYTF
D: TRBD1
V: TRBV20-1
size: few
J: TRBJ1-2
length: 14

DNA: TGTTCCAGCAGCTTAATGGGGAATGGCTACACCTTC
CDR3: CSSSLMGNGYTF
D: .
V: TRBV7-9
size: .
J: TRBJ1-2
length: 12

DNA: TGTGCCAGCGGTGAGGCAGATACGCAGTATTTT
CDR3: CASGEADTQYF
D: .
V: TRBV2
size: many
J: TRBJ2-3
length: 11

DNA: TGCAGTGCTAGAGATCCTAGCGGGGGCTACAATGAGCAGTTCTTC
CDR3: CSARDPSGGYNEQFF
D: TRBD2
V: TRBV20-1
size: few
J: TRBJ2-1
length: 15

DNA: TGTGCCAGCAGCCCCGCCCCGGAGGCCTACAATGAGCAGTACTTC
CDR3: CASSPAPEAYNEQYF
D: .
V: TRBV7-3
size: .
J: TRBJ2-7
length: 15

DNA: TGCGCCAGCAGCCCCCACCCGGAAGATACGCAGTATTTT
CDR3: CASSPHPEDTQYF
D: .
V: TRBV5-1
size: few
J: TRBJ2-3
length: 13

DNA: TGCGCCAGCAGCGAAGGGCCAGTCTCCTACAATGAGCAGTTCTTC
CDR3: CASSEGPVSYNEQFF
D: .
V: TRBV4-1
size: many
J: TRBJ2-1
length: 15

DNA: TGTGCCAGCAGTGAAGCTAGGTCTAACTATGGCTACACCTTC
CDR3: CASSEARSNYGYTF
D: .
V: TRBV6-1
size: .
J: TRBJ1-2
length: 14

DNA: TGTGCCGGCAACTCCGGGACTGCCTACAATGAGCAGTTCTTC
CDR3: CAGNSGTAYNEQFF
D: .
V: TRBV7-2
size: .
J: TRBJ2-1
length: 14

DNA: TGTGCCAGCATTCCCGAGGGACAGGGCTACAATGGGCAGTACTTC
CDR3: CASIPEGQGYNGQYF
D: TRBD1
V: TRBV6-2/TRBV6-3
size: .
J: TRBJ2-5
length: 15